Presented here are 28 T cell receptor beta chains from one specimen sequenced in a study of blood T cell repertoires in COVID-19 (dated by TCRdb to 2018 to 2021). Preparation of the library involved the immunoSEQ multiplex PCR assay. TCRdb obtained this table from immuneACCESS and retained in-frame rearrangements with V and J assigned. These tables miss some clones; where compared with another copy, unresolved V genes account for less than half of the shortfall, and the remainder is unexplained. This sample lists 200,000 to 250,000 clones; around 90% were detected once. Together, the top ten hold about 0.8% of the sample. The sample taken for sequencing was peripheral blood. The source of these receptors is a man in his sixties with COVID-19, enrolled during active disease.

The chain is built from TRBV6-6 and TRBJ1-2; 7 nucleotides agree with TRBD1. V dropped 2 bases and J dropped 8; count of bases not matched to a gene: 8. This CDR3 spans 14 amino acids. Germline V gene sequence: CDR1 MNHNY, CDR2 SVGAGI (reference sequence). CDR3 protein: CASSYGQARRGYTF. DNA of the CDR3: TGTGCCAGCAGTTACGGACAGGCGAGAAGGGGCTACACCTTC.

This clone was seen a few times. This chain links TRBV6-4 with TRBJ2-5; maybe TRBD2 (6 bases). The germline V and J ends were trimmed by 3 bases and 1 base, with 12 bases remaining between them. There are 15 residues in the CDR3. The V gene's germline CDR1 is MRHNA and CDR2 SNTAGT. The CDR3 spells CASSEGSGAQETQYF. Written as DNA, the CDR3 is TGTGCCAGCAGTGAAGGATCGGGAGCCCAAGAGACCCAGTACTTC.

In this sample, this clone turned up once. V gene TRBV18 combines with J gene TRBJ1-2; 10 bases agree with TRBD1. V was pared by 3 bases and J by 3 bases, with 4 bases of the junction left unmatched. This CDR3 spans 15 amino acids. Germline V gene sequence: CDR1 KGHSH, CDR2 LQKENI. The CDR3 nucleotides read TGTGCCAGCTCACCGGACAGGGGGAATCACTATGGCTACACCTTC. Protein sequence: CASSPDRGNHYGYTF. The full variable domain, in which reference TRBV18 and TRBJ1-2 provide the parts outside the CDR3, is NAGVMQNPRHLVRRRGQEARLRCSPMKGHSHVYWYRQLPEEGLKFMVYLQKENIIDESGMPKERFSAEFPKEGPSILRIQQVVRGDSAAYFCASSPDRGNHYGYTFGSGTRLTVV.

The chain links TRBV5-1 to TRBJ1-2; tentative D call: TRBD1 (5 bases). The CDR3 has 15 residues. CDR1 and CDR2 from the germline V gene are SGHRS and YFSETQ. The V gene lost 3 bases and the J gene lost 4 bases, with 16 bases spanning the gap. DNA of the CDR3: TGCGCCAGCAGCTGGGGCGCGGGGGTACCCTATGGCTACACCTTC. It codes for CASSWGAGVPYGYTF.

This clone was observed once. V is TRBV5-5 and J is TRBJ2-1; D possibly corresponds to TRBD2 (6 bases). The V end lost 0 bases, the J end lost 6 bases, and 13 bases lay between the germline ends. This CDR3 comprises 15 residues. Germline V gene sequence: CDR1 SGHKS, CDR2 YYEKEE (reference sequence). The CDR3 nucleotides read TGTGCCAGCAGCTTGGGGTCGTGGGGGGTCAATGAGCAGTTCTTC. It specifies CASSLGSWGVNEQFF.

The CDR3 nucleotides read TGTGCCAGCAGTCGGACAGGAAACACCATATATTTT. Amino acid sequence: CASSRTGNTIYF. The chain links TRBV6-5 to TRBJ1-3; D possibly corresponds to TRBD1 (5 bases). CDR1 and CDR2 from the germline V gene are MNHEY and SVGAGI. There are 12 residues in the CDR3. Trimming left V 5 bases short and J 4 bases short, with 6 bases between.

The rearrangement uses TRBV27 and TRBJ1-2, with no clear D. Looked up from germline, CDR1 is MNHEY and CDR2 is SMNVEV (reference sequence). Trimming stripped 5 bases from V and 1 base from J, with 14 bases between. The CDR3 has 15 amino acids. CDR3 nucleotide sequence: TGTGCCAGCAGTCCACGGGGTTGGCTTAACTATGGCTACACCTTC. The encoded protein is CASSPRGWLNYGYTF.

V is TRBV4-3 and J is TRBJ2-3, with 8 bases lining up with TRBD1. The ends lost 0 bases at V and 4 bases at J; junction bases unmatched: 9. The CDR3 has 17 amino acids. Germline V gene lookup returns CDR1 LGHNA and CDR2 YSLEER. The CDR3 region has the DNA TGCGCCAGCAGCCAAGATCCTAGACAGGGGTGGGCAGATACGCAGTATTTT. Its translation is CASSQDPRQGWADTQYF.

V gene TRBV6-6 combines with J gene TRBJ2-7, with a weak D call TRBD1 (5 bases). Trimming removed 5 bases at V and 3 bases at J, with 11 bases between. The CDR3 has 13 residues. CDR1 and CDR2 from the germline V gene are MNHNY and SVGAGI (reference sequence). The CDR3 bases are TGTGCCAGCAGTGGGGCAGATGGCTACGAGCAGTACTTC. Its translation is CASSGADGYEQYF.

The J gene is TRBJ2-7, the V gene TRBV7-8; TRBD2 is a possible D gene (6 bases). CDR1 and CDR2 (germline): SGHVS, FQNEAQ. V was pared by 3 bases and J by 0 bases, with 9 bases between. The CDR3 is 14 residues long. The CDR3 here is CASSFGGISYEQYF. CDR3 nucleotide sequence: TGTGCCAGCAGCTTTGGAGGGATCTCCTACGAGCAGTACTTC.

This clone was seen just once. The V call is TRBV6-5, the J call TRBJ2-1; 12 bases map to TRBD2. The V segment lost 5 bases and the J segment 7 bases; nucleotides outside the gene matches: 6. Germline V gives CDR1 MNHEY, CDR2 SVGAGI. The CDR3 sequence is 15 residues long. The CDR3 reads CASSPRLAGVNEQFF. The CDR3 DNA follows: TGTGCCAGCAGTCCCAGACTAGCGGGAGTTAATGAGCAGTTCTTC.

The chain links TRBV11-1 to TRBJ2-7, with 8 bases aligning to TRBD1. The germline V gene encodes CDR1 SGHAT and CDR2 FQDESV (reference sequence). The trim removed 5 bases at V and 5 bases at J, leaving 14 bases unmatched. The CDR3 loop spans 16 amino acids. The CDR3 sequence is CASSTRGTGIRNEQYF. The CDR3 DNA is TGTGCCAGCAGCACCCGGGGGACAGGAATTCGGAACGAGCAGTACTTC.

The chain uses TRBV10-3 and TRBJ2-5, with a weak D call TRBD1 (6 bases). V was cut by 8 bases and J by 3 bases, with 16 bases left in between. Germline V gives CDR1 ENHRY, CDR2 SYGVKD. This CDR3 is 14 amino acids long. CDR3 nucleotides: TGTGCCATCGGAGCCAGGGGACACGAAGAGACCCAGTACTTC. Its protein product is CAIGARGHEETQYF.

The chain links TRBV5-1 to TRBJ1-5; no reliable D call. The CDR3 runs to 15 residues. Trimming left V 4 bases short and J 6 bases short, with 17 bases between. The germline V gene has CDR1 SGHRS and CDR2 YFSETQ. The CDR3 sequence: CASSRGEGLGQPQHF. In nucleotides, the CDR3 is TGCGCCAGCAGCCGCGGGGAAGGTTTGGGTCAGCCCCAGCATTTT.

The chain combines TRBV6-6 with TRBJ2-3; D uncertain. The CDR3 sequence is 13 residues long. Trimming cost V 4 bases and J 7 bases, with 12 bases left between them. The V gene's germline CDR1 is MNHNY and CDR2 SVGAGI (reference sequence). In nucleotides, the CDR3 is TGTGCCAGCAGTTTCTTAACGAGTAATACGCAGTATTTT. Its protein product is CASSFLTSNTQYF.

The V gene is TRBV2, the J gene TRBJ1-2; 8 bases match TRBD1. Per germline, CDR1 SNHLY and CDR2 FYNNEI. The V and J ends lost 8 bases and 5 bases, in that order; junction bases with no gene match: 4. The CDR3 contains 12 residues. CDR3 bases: TGTGCCAGCGGGGGACAGGCGTATGGCTACACCTTC. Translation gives CASGGQAYGYTF.

The chain's CDR3 is CASSLTSGTDTQYF. CDR3 DNA sequence: TGCGCCAGCAGCTTGACTAGCGGCACAGATACGCAGTATTTT. V usage is TRBV5-1 and J usage is TRBJ2-3; 7 positions match TRBD2. The germline CDR1 and CDR2 sequences are SGHRS and YFSETQ. The junction had 0 bases not matched to a gene; V was cut back by 1 base and J by 1 base. The CDR3 is made up of 14 amino acids.

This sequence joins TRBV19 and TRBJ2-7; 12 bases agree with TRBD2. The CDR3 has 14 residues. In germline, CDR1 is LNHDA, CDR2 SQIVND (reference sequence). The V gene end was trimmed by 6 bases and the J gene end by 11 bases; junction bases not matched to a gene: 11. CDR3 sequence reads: CASRELAGGPVEYF. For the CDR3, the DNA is TGTGCCAGTAGGGAACTAGCGGGAGGCCCTGTGGAGTACTTC.

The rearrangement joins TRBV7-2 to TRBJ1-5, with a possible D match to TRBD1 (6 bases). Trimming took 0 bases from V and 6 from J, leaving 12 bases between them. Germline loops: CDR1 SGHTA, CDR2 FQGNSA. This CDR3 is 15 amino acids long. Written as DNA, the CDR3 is TGTGCCAGCAGCTTAGCTACAGGGACCGGTCAGCCCCAGCATTTT. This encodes CASSLATGTGQPQHF.

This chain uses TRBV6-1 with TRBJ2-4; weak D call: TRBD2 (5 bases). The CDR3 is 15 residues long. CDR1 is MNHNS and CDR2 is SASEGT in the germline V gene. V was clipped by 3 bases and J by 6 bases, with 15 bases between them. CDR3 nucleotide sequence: TGTGCCAGCAGTGAGGTGGGAGTGGGCGGAAACATTCAGTACTTC. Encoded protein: CASSEVGVGGNIQYF.

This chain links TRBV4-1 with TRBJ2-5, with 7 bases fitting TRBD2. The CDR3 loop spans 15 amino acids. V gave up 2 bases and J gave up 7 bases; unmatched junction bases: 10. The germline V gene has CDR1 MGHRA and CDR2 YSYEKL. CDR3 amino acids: CASSQPGGLGGTQYF. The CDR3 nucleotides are TGCGCCAGCAGCCAACCCGGGGGGTTGGGCGGGACCCAGTACTTC.

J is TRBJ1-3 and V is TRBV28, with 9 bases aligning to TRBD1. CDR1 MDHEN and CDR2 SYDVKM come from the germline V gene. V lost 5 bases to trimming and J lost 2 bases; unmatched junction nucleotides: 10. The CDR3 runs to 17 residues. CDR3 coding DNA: TGTGCCAGCAGTGGCTCGGGACAGGGATCGGCTGGAAACACCATATATTTT. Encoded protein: CASSGSGQGSAGNTIYF.

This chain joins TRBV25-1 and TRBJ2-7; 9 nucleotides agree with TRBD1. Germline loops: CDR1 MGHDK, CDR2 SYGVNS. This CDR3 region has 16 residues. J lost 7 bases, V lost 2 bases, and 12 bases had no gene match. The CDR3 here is CASSETVTGGLGEQYF. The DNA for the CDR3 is TGTGCCAGCAGTGAAACGGTAACAGGGGGCCTGGGAGAGCAGTACTTC.

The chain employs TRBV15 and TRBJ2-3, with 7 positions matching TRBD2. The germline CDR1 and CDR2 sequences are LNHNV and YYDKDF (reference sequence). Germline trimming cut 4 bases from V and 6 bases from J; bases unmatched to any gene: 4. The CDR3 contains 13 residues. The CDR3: CATSKGLVDTQYF. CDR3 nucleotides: TGTGCCACCAGCAAAGGACTAGTCGATACGCAGTATTTT.

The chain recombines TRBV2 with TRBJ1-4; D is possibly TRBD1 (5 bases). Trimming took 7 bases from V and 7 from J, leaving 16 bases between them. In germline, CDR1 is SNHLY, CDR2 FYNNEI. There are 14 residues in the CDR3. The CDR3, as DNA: TGTGCCAGCAAGCAGGGAATGAATAGTGAAAAACTGTTTTTT. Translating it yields CASKQGMNSEKLFF.

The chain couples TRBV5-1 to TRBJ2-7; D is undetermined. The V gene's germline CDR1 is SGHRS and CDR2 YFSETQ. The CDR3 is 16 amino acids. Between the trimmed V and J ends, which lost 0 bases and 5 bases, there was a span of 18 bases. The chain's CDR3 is CASSLAEEHPRNEQYF. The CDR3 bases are TGCGCCAGCAGCTTGGCGGAAGAACACCCGCGGAACGAGCAGTACTTC.

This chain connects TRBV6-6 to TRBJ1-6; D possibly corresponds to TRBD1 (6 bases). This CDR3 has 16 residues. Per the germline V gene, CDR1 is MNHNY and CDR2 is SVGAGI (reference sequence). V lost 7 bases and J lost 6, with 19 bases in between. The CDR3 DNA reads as TGTGCCAGCACCAGACAGGTACCCGTGATTAATTCACCCCTCCACTTT. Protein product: CASTRQVPVINSPLHF.

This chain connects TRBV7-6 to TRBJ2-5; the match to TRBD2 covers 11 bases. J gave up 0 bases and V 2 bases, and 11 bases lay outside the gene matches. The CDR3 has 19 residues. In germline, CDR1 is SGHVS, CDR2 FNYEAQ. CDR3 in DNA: TGTGCCAGCAGCTTAATTTTTTCGGGACTAGCGGAGTACCAAGAGACCCAGTACTTC. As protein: CASSLIFSGLAEYQETQYF.